This T cell receptor beta chain is drawn from a study of regulatory T cells in long-lasting Graves disease. Investigators prepared the TCR beta libraries by applying iRepertoire HTBI primers and Arm-PCR of CDR3 regions. From the multiplex PCR reads, TCRdb called clonotypes with MiXCR, one entry per CDR3 protein. The profile shows a few hundred thousand distinct CDR3 sequences, 14% of them singletons. Germline-derived CDR1 and CDR2 are LNHDA and SQIVND (reference sequence). The CDR3 contains 13 residues. The ends were cut back, 8 bases at V and 2 bases at J, with 13 bases in the middle. The time point is: newly diagnosed GD, antithyroid drugs for less than 3 months. The TCR library was made from RNA extracted from PBMCs. This sample also belongs to another study, concerning T cells in Graves' hyperthyroidism and ophthalmopathy. This second study says: Blood shared most expanded thyroid clonotypes above 0.001.

The source of this sequence is a woman aged 45 to 65 with Graves disease. The chain is built from TRBV19 and TRBJ2-7; possible D gene TRBD2, 5 bases. The sample here was peripheral blood mononuclear cells (PBMCs), taken at new diagnosis, from a patient treated with antithyroid drugs. The CDR3 region has the DNA TGTGCCAGTTCTGCCGGGCGGGCCTACGAGCAGTACTTC. Translating gives CASSAGRAYEQYF.